The 14 T cell receptor beta chains below all came from one sample that was sequenced in a study of cytomegalovirus exposure and HLA in healthy donors. The PCR employed 60 Vbeta primers together with 13 Jbeta primers. Only in-frame clones appear in the TCRdb table, and some are missing; sequencing was by immunoSEQ multiplex PCR. Among around 93,000 clones, over 65% were seen once, and the ten largest hold about 3.8%. The sample comprised PBMCs. These receptors were collected from a middle-aged man in good health and CMV-seronegative.

The rearrangement uses TRBV5-1 and TRBJ2-5, with TRBD2 identical over 7 bases. Germline V CDR1 and CDR2: SGHRS, YFSETQ. With 2 bases clipped from V and 3 bases from J, the junction kept 7 bases outside the gene matches. The CDR3 runs 15 residues. Here the CDR3 DNA reads TGCGCCAGCAGCTTCGGCGGGAGTGTTAAAGAGACCCAGTACTTC. Translated, it gives CASSFGGSVKETQYF.

The V call is TRBV6-6, the J call TRBJ1-2; D gene ambiguous. CDR3 length: 15 amino acids. Germline V CDR1 and CDR2: MNHNY, SVGAGI (reference sequence). Trimming removed 1 base from V and 0 bases from J, with 9 bases in between. CDR3 coding DNA: TGTGCCAGCAGTTACTTAGGGAGCGCTAACTATGGCTACACCTTC. The encoded protein is CASSYLGSANYGYTF.

V gene TRBV25-1 combines with J gene TRBJ2-3, with 8 nucleotides matching TRBD2. Per germline, CDR1 MGHDK and CDR2 SYGVNS. The CDR3 contains 16 residues. Trimming at V came to 1 base and at J to 5 bases, leaving 8 bases not matched to a gene. The DNA for the CDR3 is TGTGCCAGCAGTGAATTCTCAGCGGGAGATCGAGATACGCAGTATTTT. Amino acids: CASSEFSAGDRDTQYF.

The chain links TRBV6-5 to TRBJ1-3; D may be TRBD1 (5 bases). The CDR3 extends over 15 amino acids. Trimming left V 4 bases short and J 4 bases short, with 14 bases between. Germline CDR1 and CDR2: MNHEY and SVGAGI. The CDR3 DNA follows: TGTGCCAGCAGTTTCCAGGGAGGTAGAGGAAACACCATATATTTT. It specifies CASSFQGGRGNTIYF.

This sequence joins TRBV5-1 and TRBJ2-5; 7 bases map to TRBD1. Germline lookup yields CDR1 SGHRS and CDR2 YFSETQ. V dropped 4 bases and J dropped 2; count of bases not matched to a gene: 5. The CDR3 runs 14 residues. The CDR3 is CASSRGQSQETQYF. The CDR3, as DNA: TGCGCCAGCAGCCGGGGACAGTCTCAAGAGACCCAGTACTTC.

The chain recombines TRBV4-1 with TRBJ2-7, with 8 bases fitting TRBD2. CDR1 MGHRA and CDR2 YSYEKL come from the germline V gene. The CDR3 is made up of 18 amino acids. After removal of 0 bases from V and 2 bases from J, the junction contained 12 bases not matched to a gene. This chain's CDR3 is CASSQDGVAIAGTYEQYF. In DNA, the CDR3 is TGCGCCAGCAGCCAAGATGGGGTGGCGATAGCGGGGACCTACGAGCAGTACTTC.

The V gene is TRBV5-1, the J gene TRBJ2-1, with TRBD1 matching over 9 bases. The CDR3 spans 15 residues. J was trimmed by 5 bases and V by 8 bases; bases with no gene match: 11. The germline V gene encodes CDR1 SGHRS and CDR2 YFSETQ. CDR3 sequence (DNA): TGCGCCAGTGTCCCACCCGGGACAGGGAACAATGAGCAGTTCTTC. It encodes CASVPPGTGNNEQFF.

V and J are TRBV5-1 and TRBJ2-2, with 12 bases that match TRBD1. Losses at the gene ends were 4 bases for V and 6 bases for J; bases not matched to a gene: 7. The CDR3 length is 16 residues. Per the germline V gene, CDR1 is SGHRS and CDR2 is YFSETQ. CDR3 residues: CASSPGTGGASGELFF. CDR3 nucleotide sequence: TGCGCCAGCAGCCCCGGGACAGGGGGCGCTTCCGGGGAGCTGTTTTTT.

This rearrangement joins TRBV28 to TRBJ2-5; TRBD2 aligns across 11 bases. This CDR3 has 16 residues. CDR1 is MDHEN, CDR2 SYDVKM, per germline. V shed 6 bases, J shed 2 bases, and the junction held 8 bases outside the gene matches. The CDR3 DNA reads as TGTGCCAGCAGGGGAGCGGGACTAGCGGAACAAGAGACCCAGTACTTC. It yields the protein CASRGAGLAEQETQYF.

J is TRBJ1-5 and V is TRBV28; 8 positions agree with TRBD1. The length of the CDR3 is 16 residues. Germline lookup yields CDR1 MDHEN and CDR2 SYDVKM. Losses at the gene ends were 4 bases for V and 2 bases for J; bases not matched to a gene: 7. CDR3 DNA: TGTGCCAGCAGTTCCGGACAGGGTATGGGCAATCAGCCCCAGCATTTT. Protein product: CASSSGQGMGNQPQHF.

The chain combines TRBV19 with TRBJ2-6; 8 bases line up with TRBD1. J was trimmed by 0 bases and V by 7 bases; bases with no gene match: 5. This CDR3 has 16 amino acids. Germline CDR1 LNHDA, CDR2 SQIVND (reference sequence). The CDR3 here is CASTDRGASGANVLTF. The CDR3 nucleotides are TGTGCCAGTACTGACAGGGGCGCCTCTGGGGCCAACGTCCTGACTTTC. The whole variable domain, filled in from reference TRBV19 and TRBJ2-6, reads DGGITQSPKYLFRKEGQNVTLSCEQNLNHDAMYWYRQDPGQGLRLIYYSQIVNDFQKGDIAEGYSVSREKKESFPLTVTSAQKNPTAFYLCASTDRGASGANVLTFGAGSRLTVL.

V is TRBV9 and J is TRBJ1-1; no clear D gene. The V end was cut by 6 bases, the J end by 0 bases, with 12 bases between. Germline values: CDR1 SGDLS, CDR2 YYNGEE. The CDR3 runs to 14 residues. CDR3 protein: CASTDCRVNTEAFF. The CDR3 DNA reads TGTGCCAGCACCGATTGTCGAGTGAACACTGAAGCTTTCTTT.

J is TRBJ1-4 and V is TRBV5-8, with 11 bases aligning to TRBD1. With 4 bases clipped from V and 8 bases from J, the junction kept 4 bases outside the gene matches. Germline V CDR1 and CDR2: SGHTS, YDEGEE. This CDR3 comprises 14 residues. CDR3 sequence (DNA): TGTGCCAGCAGCAGGACAGGGGGCAAAGAAAAACTGTTTTTT. It is translated as CASSRTGGKEKLFF. The entire variable domain, with the rest obtained from reference TRBV5-8 and TRBJ1-4, is as follows: EAGVTQSPTHLIKTRGQQATLRCSPISGHTSVYWYQQALGLGLQFLLWYDEGEERNRGNFPPRFSGRQFPNYSSELNVNALELEDSALYLCASSRTGGKEKLFFGSGTQLSVL.

This chain joins TRBV29-1 and TRBJ2-1; 9 bases agree with TRBD1. The CDR3 length is 15 residues. Germline lookup yields CDR1 SQVTM and CDR2 ANQGSEA. The trim removed 8 bases at V and 4 bases at J, leaving 12 bases unmatched. The CDR3 protein is CSLSTGGAYYNEQFF. The CDR3 DNA follows: TGCAGCCTATCCACAGGGGGCGCGTATTACAATGAGCAGTTCTTC.